This is a list of T cell receptor beta chains from one sample in a study of blood T cells in healthy people across ages. MiXCR was run by TCRdb on the 5' RACE reads, yielding one entry per CDR3 protein. Of 700,000 to 800,000 distinct CDR3 sequences listed, roughly 41% are singletons. The sample consisted of blood. The receptors come from a woman aged 55 to 70 in good health. Both conserved end residues are part of each CDR3. The D gene is left open where the match is weak. Size is omitted from some rows. Given values are once, few, many or a class for expanded clones.

-,TRBV5-1,TRBJ1-6,-,CASSVDSGSSDSPLHF,TGCGCCAGCAGCGTAGATTCCGGGTCCTCGGATTCACCCCTCCACTTT
TRBD1,TRBV6-5,TRBJ2-7,few,CASSITTDRASGYEQYF,TGTGCCAGCAGCATTACTACGGACAGGGCATCGGGCTACGAGCAGTACTTC
-,TRBV2,TRBJ2-1,-,CAIRDGREPYNEQFF,TGTGCCATAAGAGATGGGCGCGAGCCCTACAATGAGCAGTTCTTC
TRBD2,TRBV7-2,TRBJ2-5,-,CASSAQRTSDETQYF,TGTGCCAGCAGTGCCCAAAGGACTAGCGACGAGACCCAGTACTTC
TRBD1,TRBV5-1,TRBJ2-5,few,CASSLTGQGVETQYF,TGCGCCAGCAGCTTGACGGGACAGGGGGTCGAGACCCAGTACTTC
-,TRBV5-1,TRBJ1-1,-,CASGSDSPNTEAFF,TGCGCCAGCGGATCAGACAGCCCGAACACTGAAGCTTTCTTT
-,TRBV18,TRBJ1-1,many,CASSPSQVGTEAFF,TGTGCCAGCTCACCCTCGCAGGTGGGCACTGAAGCTTTCTTT
-,TRBV5-1,TRBJ2-5,-,CASSNKETQYF,TGCGCCAGCAGCAATAAAGAGACCCAGTACTTC
-,TRBV6-2/TRBV6-3,TRBJ1-1,few,CASSYRGAFDMNTEAFF,TGTGCCAGCAGTTACAGGGGGGCGTTCGACATGAACACTGAAGCTTTCTTT
TRBD2,TRBV7-2,TRBJ2-7,few,CASSSGSGAYEQYF,TGTGCCAGCAGTTCGGGTAGCGGGGCCTACGAGCAGTACTTC
TRBD2,TRBV12-3/TRBV12-4,TRBJ2-3,-,CASSGTSGSRDTQYF,TGTGCCAGCAGCGGGACTAGCGGGAGTCGCGATACGCAGTATTTT
-,TRBV25-1,TRBJ2-2,-,CASSASGYTGELFF,TGTGCCAGCAGTGCGAGCGGGTACACCGGGGAGCTGTTTTTT
TRBD1,TRBV27,TRBJ2-2,-,CASSSGQVGAGELFF,TGTGCCAGCAGTTCGGGACAGGTCGGGGCCGGGGAGCTGTTTTTT
-,TRBV7-3,TRBJ2-7,-,CASSLTGIGYEQYF,TGTGCCAGCAGCTTAACGGGGATCGGATACGAGCAGTACTTC
-,TRBV7-9,TRBJ1-6,-,CASSQRQIENSPLHF,TGTGCCAGCAGCCAGCGACAGATTGAAAATTCACCCCTCCACTTT
-,TRBV5-6,TRBJ2-5,-,CASSSMDQETQYF,TGTGCCAGCAGCTCAATGGACCAAGAGACCCAGTACTTC
-,TRBV7-3,TRBJ1-5,-,CASGTQGDQPQHF,TGTGCCAGCGGGACCCAAGGGGATCAGCCCCAGCATTTT
TRBD2,TRBV10-3,TRBJ2-1,few,CAIRYTSGHYNEQFF,TGTGCCATCAGATATACTAGCGGCCACTACAATGAGCAGTTCTTC
-,TRBV15,TRBJ2-7,few,CATSSDRIRYEQYF,TGTGCCACCAGCAGTGACAGGATCCGCTACGAGCAGTACTTC
-,TRBV6-1,TRBJ2-6,once,CASSPFSGYSSGANVLTF,TGTGCCAGCAGTCCCTTTAGCGGATACTCTTCTGGGGCCAACGTCCTGACTTTC
TRBD1,TRBV4-3,TRBJ2-7,once,CASSQNGQGAYNEQYF,TGCGCCAGCAGCCAAAACGGACAGGGGGCATACAATGAGCAGTACTTC
TRBD2,TRBV10-3,TRBJ2-2,-,CAISEGGRVGELFF,TGTGCCATCAGTGAAGGCGGGAGGGTCGGGGAGCTGTTTTTT
-,TRBV27,TRBJ2-7,-,CASSLSSAGTYEQYF,TGTGCCAGCAGTTTATCTTCCGCCGGGACCTACGAGCAGTACTTC
TRBD2,TRBV11-3,TRBJ2-1,-,CASSGGTSAANEQFF,TGTGCCAGCAGCGGGGGGACTAGCGCGGCCAATGAGCAGTTCTTC
-,TRBV5-1,TRBJ2-1,-,CASTKGTSYNEQFF,TGCGCCAGCACCAAGGGGACCTCCTACAATGAGCAGTTCTTC
TRBD1,TRBV7-9,TRBJ2-7,few,CASSLDRGSSYEQYF,TGTGCCAGCAGTTTGGACAGGGGCAGCTCCTACGAGCAGTACTTC
-,TRBV7-2,TRBJ2-5,-,CASSLEVGTQYF,TGTGCCAGCAGCTTAGAAGTTGGGACCCAGTACTTC
-,TRBV18,TRBJ2-1,-,CASSPSGSQETQFF,TGTGCCAGCTCACCATCGGGAAGCCAAGAGACCCAGTTCTTC
-,TRBV28,TRBJ2-7,-,CASSYPAGQGTSGLYF,TGTGCCAGCAGCTACCCCGCGGGGCAGGGGACCTCAGGGTTGTACTTC
-,TRBV25-1,TRBJ2-3,many,CASSNLVDTQYF,TGTGCCAGCAGTAACTTAGTAGATACGCAGTATTTT
TRBD2,TRBV14,TRBJ2-7,once,CASSQAGLAPSSYEQYF,TGTGCCAGCAGCCAAGCCGGACTAGCTCCGAGCTCCTACGAGCAGTACTTC
-,TRBV20-1,TRBJ2-3,-,CSARDPEGVTDTQYF,TGCAGTGCTAGAGATCCGGAGGGCGTTACAGATACGCAGTATTTT
TRBD2,TRBV2,TRBJ2-7,-,CASSPTSGLSSEQYF,TGTGCCAGCAGCCCGACTAGCGGGCTCTCCTCCGAGCAGTACTTC
TRBD2,TRBV29-1,TRBJ2-3,many,CSVEWLAGTSDTQYF,TGCAGCGTTGAATGGCTAGCGGGGACCTCGGATACGCAGTATTTT
-,TRBV11-2,TRBJ2-5,few,CASSRNTDQETQYF,TGTGCCAGCAGCAGAAACACAGACCAAGAGACCCAGTACTTC
TRBD2,TRBV3-1,TRBJ2-3,-,CASSQGPYLSAGDLDTQYF,TGTGCCAGCAGCCAAGGGCCTTACTTGTCAGCGGGGGACTTAGATACGCAGTATTTT
TRBD1,TRBV30,TRBJ2-7,-,CAWGTGGAYEQYF,TGTGCCTGGGGGACAGGGGGCGCGTACGAGCAGTACTTC
-,TRBV18,TRBJ2-5,many,CASSPSPSAQETQYF,TGTGCCAGCTCACCCTCCCCTAGCGCGCAAGAGACCCAGTACTTC
-,TRBV6-2/TRBV6-3,TRBJ1-1,few,CASRTYEGATEAFF,TGTGCCAGCAGGACCTACGAAGGGGCCACTGAAGCTTTCTTT
TRBD2,TRBV27,TRBJ2-5,-,CAGTGLAGETQYF,TGTGCCGGCACGGGACTAGCGGGGGAGACCCAGTACTTC
TRBD2,TRBV13,TRBJ2-1,-,CASSLDLVGTRTNNEQFF,TGTGCCAGCAGCTTAGATCTGGTGGGGACTAGAACTAACAATGAGCAGTTCTTC
-,TRBV28,TRBJ2-2,many,CASSTRGVGELFF,TGTGCCAGCAGTACCAGGGGAGTCGGGGAGCTGTTTTTT
-,TRBV11-2,TRBJ2-1,-,CASSLLTDPLNSYNEQFF,TGTGCCAGCAGCTTGCTGACGGACCCGCTTAACTCCTACAATGAGCAGTTCTTC
-,TRBV20-1,TRBJ1-6,-,CSASQPNSNSPLHF,TGCAGTGCTAGTCAGCCGAACTCCAATTCACCCCTCCACTTT
-,TRBV14,TRBJ2-5,-,CASSQDSERFQETQYF,TGTGCCAGCAGCCAAGATTCCGAGCGTTTCCAAGAGACCCAGTACTTC
-,TRBV2,TRBJ2-1,-,CASSRDLGNEQFF,TGTGCCAGCAGCAGGGATCTGGGGAATGAGCAGTTCTTC
TRBD1,TRBV29-1,TRBJ2-5,many,CSADLGTDQETQYF,TGCAGTGCGGATCTCGGGACAGACCAAGAGACCCAGTACTTC
-,TRBV7-2,TRBJ2-7,many,CASSRDINYEQYF,TGTGCCAGCAGCCGGGACATCAACTACGAGCAGTACTTC
-,TRBV20-1,TRBJ2-7,-,CSARGSNYEQYF,TGCAGTGCTAGGGGCAGTAATTACGAGCAGTACTTC
-,TRBV6-1,TRBJ2-7,-,CASSVTNEQYF,TGTGCCAGCAGTGTGACGAACGAGCAGTACTTC
-,TRBV7-2,TRBJ2-7,-,CASTQGDSYNEQYF,TGTGCCAGCACCCAAGGGGATTCCTACAATGAGCAGTACTTC
TRBD2,TRBV20-1,TRBJ2-3,-,CSAPPGGVTDTQYF,TGCAGTGCCCCCCCGGGGGGGGTTACAGATACGCAGTATTTT
-,TRBV6-2/TRBV6-3,TRBJ2-7,-,CASQGRTYEQYF,TGTGCCAGCCAGGGACGGACCTACGAGCAGTACTTC
-,TRBV4-1,TRBJ2-7,-,CASSQDQSYEQYF,TGCGCCAGCAGCCAAGACCAGTCCTACGAGCAGTACTTC
TRBD1,TRBV6-1,TRBJ1-1,few,CASSEPGQGFPEAFF,TGTGCCAGCAGTGAACCGGGACAGGGATTCCCTGAAGCTTTCTTT